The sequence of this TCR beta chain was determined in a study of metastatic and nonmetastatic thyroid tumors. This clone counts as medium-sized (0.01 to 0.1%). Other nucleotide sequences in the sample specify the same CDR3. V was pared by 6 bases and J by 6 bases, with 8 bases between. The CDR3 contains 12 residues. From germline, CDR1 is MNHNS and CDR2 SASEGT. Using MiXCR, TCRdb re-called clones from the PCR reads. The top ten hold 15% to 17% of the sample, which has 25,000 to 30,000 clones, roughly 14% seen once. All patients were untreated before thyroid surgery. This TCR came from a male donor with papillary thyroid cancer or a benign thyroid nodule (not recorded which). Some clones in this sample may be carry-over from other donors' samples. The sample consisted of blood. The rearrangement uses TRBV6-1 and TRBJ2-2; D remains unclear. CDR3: CASRIGSGELFF. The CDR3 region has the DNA TGTGCCAGCAGGATCGGGTCCGGGGAGCTGTTTTTT.